The TCR beta chain under discussion was sequenced for a study of spatial heterogeneity in lung cancer. Looking at the study overall: PBMC samples from follow-up, when available, were sequenced at a median of about two years post-resection.

TCR cDNA molecules each had a unique molecular identifier. TCRdb re-called the 5' RACE reads with MiXCR, one entry per CDR3 protein. The data contain 110,000 or so distinct CDR3 sequences, 10% to 13% of them seen just once; the ten biggest clones take up roughly 26%. The CDR3 loop spans 13 amino acids. The germline V gene has CDR1 ENHRY and CDR2 SYGVKD. V lost 6 bases and J 3 bases, leaving 9 bases between the germline ends. As to time point: blood at routine non-recurrence follow-up after resection. Whole RNA, isolated from tumor, nontumor lung or frozen PBMC, was sequenced without prior sorting. The specimen comprised PBMCs, sampled at follow-up. The TCR sequence derives from a female donor with early-stage non-small cell lung cancer. This chain uses TRBV10-3 with TRBJ2-1, with a weak D call TRBD2 (6 bases). DNA for the CDR3: TGTGCCATCAGGGGGGGAGTCTACAATGAGCAGTTCTTC. Encoded protein: CAIRGGVYNEQFF.